What follows is one T cell receptor beta chain and its context. The CDR3 has 14 residues. V was trimmed by 3 bases and J by 5 bases, leaving 16 bases between them. The germline gives CDR1 GTSNPN, CDR2 SVGIG (reference sequence). The data originate from a study of T cell responses to AZD1222 COVID-19 vaccine. Sequencing used immunoSEQ multiplex PCR; TCRdb keeps in-frame clones, though not all of them. The table has more than 150,000 clones, approximately 92% seen once. The genes are TRBV30 and TRBJ1-1; perhaps TRBD1 as D (6 bases). This TCR was sampled from an adult in good health. Specimen: peripheral blood, collected on day 0 of AZD1222 vaccination. The CDR3 DNA sequence: TGTGCCTGGAGGAGGGACACGGTGGGGACTGAAGCTTTCTTT. The encoded protein is CAWRRDTVGTEAFF.